The clone carrying this TCR beta chain was observed a handful of times. TCRdb reanalysed the RT-PCR reads using MiXCR and keeps one entry per CDR3 protein. In the table there are more than 550,000 distinct CDR3 sequences, approximately 14% of which are singletons. Trimming removed 1 base at V and 4 bases at J, with 16 bases between. The CDR3 runs to 16 residues. The germline V gene has CDR1 SSHAT and CDR2 FNYEAQ (reference sequence). The origin of this receptor is a female donor in good health, serving as a healthy control. The genes are TRBV7-7 and TRBJ2-5; a possible D gene is TRBD1 (7 bases). The specimen was memory CD4+ T cells from blood. The CDR3 DNA reads as TGTGCCAGCAGCTTAGGAGAGACCAGGGGGGTAGAGACCCAGTACTTC. It encodes CASSLGETRGVETQYF. Looking up the rest from reference TRBV7-7 and TRBJ2-5 gives the full variable domain: GAGVSQSPRYKVTKRGQDVTLRCDPISSHATLYWYQQALGQGPEFLTYFNYEAQPDKSGLPSDRFSAERPEGSISTLTIQRTEQRDSAMYRCASSLGETRGVETQYFGPGTRLLVL.